Following are 2 T cell receptor beta chains from one sample sequenced in a study of blood T cell repertoires in COVID-19. TCRdb keeps only in-frame clones here, not all; method: immunoSEQ multiplex PCR. The sample includes approximately 300,000 clones, roughly 90% of them seen just once. Sequenced: PBMCs or T cells enriched from blood (not recorded which). Source of these receptors: a man between 60 and 75 years old who had recovered from COVID-19.

The V call is TRBV19, the J call TRBJ1-1; 8 nucleotides line up with TRBD1. Germline V CDR1 and CDR2: LNHDA, SQIVND (reference sequence). V lost 4 bases, J lost 3 bases, and 10 bases stayed unmatched. The length of the CDR3 is 16 residues. CDR3 region: CASSTHMDRDYTEAFF. The CDR3 bases are TGTGCCAGTAGTACTCATATGGACAGGGATTACACTGAAGCTTTCTTT.

The genes are TRBV19 and TRBJ1-2; no clear D. The CDR3 runs to 14 residues. V shed 11 bases and J shed 2 bases, with 18 bases lying between them. CDR1 is LNHDA, CDR2 SQIVND, per germline (reference sequence). The CDR3 spells CASNWVGRNYGYTF. The DNA of the CDR3 is TGTGCCTCGAATTGGGTTGGCAGGAACTATGGCTACACCTTC.